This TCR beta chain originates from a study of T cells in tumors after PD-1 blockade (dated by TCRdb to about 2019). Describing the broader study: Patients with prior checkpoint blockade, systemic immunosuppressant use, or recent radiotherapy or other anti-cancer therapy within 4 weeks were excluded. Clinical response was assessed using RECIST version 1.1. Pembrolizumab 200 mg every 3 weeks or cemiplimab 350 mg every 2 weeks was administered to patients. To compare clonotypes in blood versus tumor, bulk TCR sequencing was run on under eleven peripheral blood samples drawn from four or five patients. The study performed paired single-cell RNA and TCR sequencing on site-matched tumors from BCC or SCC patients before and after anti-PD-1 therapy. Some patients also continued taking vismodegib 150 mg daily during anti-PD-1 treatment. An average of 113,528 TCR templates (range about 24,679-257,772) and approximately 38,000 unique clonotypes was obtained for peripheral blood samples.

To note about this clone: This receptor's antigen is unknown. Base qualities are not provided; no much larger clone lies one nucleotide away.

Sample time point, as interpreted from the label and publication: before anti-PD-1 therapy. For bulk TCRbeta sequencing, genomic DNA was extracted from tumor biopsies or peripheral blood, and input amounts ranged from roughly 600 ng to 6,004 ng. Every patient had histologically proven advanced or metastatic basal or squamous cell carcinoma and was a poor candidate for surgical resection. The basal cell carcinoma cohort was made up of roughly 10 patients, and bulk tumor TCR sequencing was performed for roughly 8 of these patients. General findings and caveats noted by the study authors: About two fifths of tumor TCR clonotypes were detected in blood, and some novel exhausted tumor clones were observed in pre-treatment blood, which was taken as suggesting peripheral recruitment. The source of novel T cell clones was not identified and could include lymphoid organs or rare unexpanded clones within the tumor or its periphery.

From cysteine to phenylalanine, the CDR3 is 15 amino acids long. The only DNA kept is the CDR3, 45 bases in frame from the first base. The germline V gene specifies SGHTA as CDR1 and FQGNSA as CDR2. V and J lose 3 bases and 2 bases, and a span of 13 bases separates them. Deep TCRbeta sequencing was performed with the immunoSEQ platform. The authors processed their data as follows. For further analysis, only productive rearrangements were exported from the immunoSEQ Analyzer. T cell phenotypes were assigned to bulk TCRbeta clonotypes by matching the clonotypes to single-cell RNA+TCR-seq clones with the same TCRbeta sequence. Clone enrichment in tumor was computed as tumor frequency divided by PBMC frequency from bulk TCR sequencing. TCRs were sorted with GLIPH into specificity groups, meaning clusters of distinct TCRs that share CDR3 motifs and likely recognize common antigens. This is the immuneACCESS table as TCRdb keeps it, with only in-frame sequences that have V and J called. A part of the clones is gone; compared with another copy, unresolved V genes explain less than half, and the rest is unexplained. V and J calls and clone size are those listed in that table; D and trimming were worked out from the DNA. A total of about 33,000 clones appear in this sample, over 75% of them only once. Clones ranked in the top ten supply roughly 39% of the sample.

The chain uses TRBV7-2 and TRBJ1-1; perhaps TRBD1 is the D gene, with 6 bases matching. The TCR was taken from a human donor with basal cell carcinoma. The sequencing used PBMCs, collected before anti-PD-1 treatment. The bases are TGTGCCAGCAGCTTTGGGGGGGCGCTTAACACTGAAGCTTTCTTT. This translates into CASSFGGALNTEAFF.